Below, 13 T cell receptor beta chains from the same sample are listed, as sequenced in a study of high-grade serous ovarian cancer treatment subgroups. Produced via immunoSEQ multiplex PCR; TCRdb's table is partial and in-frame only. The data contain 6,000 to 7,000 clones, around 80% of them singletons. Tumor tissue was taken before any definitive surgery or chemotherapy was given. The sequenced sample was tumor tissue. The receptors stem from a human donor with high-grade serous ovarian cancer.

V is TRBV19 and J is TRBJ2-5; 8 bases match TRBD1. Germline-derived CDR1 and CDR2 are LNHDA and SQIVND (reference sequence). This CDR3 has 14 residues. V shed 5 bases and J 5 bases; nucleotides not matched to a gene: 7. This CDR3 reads CASSGQGAAETQYF. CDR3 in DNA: TGTGCCAGTAGTGGGCAGGGGGCTGCGGAGACCCAGTACTTC.

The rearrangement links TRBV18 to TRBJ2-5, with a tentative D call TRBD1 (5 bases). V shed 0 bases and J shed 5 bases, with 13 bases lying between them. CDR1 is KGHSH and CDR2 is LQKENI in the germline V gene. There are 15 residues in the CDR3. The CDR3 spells CASSPPGQPGETQYF. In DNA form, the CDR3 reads TGTGCCAGCTCACCACCGGGGCAGCCTGGGGAGACCCAGTACTTC. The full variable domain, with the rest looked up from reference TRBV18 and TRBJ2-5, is NAGVMQNPRHLVRRRGQEARLRCSPMKGHSHVYWYRQLPEEGLKFMVYLQKENIIDESGMPKERFSAEFPKEGPSILRIQQVVRGDSAAYFCASSPPGQPGETQYFGPGTRLLVL.

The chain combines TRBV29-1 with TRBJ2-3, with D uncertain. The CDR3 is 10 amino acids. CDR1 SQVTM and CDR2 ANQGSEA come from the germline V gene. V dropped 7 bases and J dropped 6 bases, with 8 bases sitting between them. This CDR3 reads CSGASDTQYF. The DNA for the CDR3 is TGCAGCGGGGCTTCGGATACGCAGTATTTT.

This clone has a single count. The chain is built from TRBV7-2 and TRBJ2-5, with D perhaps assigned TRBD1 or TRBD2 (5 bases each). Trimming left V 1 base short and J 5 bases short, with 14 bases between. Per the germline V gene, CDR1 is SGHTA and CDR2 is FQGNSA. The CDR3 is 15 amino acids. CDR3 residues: CASSLEAMRGETQYF. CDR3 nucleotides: TGTGCCAGCAGCTTAGAGGCTATGAGGGGTGAGACCCAGTACTTC. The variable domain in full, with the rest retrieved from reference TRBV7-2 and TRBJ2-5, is GAGVSQSPSNKVTEKGKDVELRCDPISGHTALYWYRQSLGQGLEFLIYFQGNSAPDKSGLPSDRFSAERTGGSVSTLTIQRTQQEDSAVYLCASSLEAMRGETQYFGPGTRLLVL.

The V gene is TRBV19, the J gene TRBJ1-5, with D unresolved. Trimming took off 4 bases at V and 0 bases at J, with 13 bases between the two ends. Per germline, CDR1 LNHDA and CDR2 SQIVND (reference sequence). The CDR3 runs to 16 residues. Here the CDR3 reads CASSTKAINSNQPQHF. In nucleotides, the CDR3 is TGTGCCAGTAGTACCAAGGCAATTAATAGCAATCAGCCCCAGCATTTT.

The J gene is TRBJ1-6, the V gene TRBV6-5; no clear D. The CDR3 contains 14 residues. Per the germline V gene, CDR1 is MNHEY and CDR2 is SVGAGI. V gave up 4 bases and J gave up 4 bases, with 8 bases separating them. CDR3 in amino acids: CASSWEQYNSPLHF. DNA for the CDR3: TGTGCCAGCAGTTGGGAACAGTATAATTCACCCCTCCACTTT.

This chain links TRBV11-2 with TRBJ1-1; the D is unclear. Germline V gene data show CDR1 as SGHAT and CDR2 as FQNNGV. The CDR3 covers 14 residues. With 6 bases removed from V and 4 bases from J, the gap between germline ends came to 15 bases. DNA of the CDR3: TGTGCCAGCAGTCTCGGGCAAGGTAGCACTGAAGCTTTCTTT. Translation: CASSLGQGSTEAFF.

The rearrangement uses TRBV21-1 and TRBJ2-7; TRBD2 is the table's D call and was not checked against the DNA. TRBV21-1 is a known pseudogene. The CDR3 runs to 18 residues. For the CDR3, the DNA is TGTGCCAGCAGCCCCATTATAGGAGAGCGGGGGGGAGTATACGAGCAGTACTTC. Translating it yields CASSPIIGERGGVYEQYF.

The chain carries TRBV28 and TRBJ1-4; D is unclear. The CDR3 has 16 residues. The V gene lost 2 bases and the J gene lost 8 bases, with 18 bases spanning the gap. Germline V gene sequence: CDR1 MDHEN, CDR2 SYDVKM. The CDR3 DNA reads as TGTGCCAGCAGTTTAGTGTCACAGACGGGGAAGGAAAAACTGTTTTTT. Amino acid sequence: CASSLVSQTGKEKLFF.

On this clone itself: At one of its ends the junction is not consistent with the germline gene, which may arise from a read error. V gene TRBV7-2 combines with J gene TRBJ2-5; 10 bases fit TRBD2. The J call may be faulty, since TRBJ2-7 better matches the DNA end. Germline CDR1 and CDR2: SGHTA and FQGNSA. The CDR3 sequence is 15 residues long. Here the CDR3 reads CASRLAGGPSYEQYF. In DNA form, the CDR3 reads TGTGCCAGCAGATTAGCGGGGGGCCCTTCCTACGAGCAGTACTTC.

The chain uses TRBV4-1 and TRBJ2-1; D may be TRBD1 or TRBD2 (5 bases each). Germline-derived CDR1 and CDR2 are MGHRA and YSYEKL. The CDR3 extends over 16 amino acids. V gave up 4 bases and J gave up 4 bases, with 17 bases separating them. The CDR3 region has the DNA TGCGCCAGCAGCCCCCTGGGGGAAACTTCTTACAATGAGCAGTTCTTC. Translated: CASSPLGETSYNEQFF.

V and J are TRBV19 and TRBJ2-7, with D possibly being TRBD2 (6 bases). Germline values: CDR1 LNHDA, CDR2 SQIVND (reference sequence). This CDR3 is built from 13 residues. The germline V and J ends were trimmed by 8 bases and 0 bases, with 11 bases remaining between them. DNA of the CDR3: TGTGCCAGTGAGGGAGGAAGCTCCTACGAGCAGTACTTC. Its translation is CASEGGSSYEQYF. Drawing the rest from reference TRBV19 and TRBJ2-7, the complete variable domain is DGGITQSPKYLFRKEGQNVTLSCEQNLNHDAMYWYRQDPGQGLRLIYYSQIVNDFQKGDIAEGYSVSREKKESFPLTVTSAQKNPTAFYLCASEGGSSYEQYFGPGTRLTVT.

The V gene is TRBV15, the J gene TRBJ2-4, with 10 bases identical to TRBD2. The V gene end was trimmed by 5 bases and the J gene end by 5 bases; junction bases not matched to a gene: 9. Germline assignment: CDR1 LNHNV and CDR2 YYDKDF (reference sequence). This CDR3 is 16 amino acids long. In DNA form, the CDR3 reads TGTGCCACCAGCGGTGGGCTTACTAGCGGGGAAAACATTCAGTACTTC. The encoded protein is CATSGGLTSGENIQYF.